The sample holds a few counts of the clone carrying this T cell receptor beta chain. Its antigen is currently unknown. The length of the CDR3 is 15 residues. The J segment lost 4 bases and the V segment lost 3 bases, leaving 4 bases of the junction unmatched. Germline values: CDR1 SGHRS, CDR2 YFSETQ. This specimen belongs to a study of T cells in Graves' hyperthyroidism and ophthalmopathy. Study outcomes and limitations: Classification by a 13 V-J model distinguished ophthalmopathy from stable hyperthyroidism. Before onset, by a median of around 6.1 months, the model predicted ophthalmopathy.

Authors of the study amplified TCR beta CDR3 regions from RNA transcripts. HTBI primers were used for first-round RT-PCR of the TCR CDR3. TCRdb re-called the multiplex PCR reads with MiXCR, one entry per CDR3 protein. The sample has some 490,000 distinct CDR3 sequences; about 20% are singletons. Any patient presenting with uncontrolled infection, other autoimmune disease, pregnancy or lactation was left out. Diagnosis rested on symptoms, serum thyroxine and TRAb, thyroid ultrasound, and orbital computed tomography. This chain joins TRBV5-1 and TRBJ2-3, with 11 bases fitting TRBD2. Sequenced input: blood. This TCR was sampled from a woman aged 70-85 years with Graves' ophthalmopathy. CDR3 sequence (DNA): TGCGCCAGCAGCTCCGGGACTAGCGGATCAGATACGCAGTATTTT. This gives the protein CASSSGTSGSDTQYF. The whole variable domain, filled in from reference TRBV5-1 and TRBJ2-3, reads KAGVTQTPRYLIKTRGQQVTLSCSPISGHRSVSWYQQTPGQGLQFLFEYFSETQRNKGNFPGRFSGRQFSNSRSEMNVSTLELGDSALYLCASSSGTSGSDTQYFGPGTRLTVL.